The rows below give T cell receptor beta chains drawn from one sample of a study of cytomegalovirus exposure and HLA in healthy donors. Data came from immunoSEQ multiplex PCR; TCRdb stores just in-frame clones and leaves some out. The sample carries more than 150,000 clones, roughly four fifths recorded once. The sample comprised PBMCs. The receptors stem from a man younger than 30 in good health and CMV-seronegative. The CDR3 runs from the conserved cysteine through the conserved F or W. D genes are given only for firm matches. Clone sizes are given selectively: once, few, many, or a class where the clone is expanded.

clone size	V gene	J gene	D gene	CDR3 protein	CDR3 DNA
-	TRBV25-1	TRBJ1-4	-	CASRDRWGVAEKLFF	TGTGCCAGCAGGGATCGGTGGGGGGTGGCTGAAAAACTGTTTTTT
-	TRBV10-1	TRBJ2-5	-	CASSESRGLGGEQYF	TGCGCCAGCAGTGAGTCCCGGGGACTGGGGGGAGAGCAGTACTTC
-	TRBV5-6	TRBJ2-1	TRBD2	CASSSLAGGAYNEQFF	TGTGCCAGCAGCTCCTTAGCGGGAGGAGCTTACAATGAGCAGTTCTTC
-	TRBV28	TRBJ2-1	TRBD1	CASSLGQGGKFYNEQFF	TGTGCCAGCAGTTTGGGACAGGGTGGGAAATTCTACAATGAGCAGTTCTTC
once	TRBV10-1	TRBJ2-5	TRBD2	CASSDLLGREGGQYF	TGCGCCAGCAGTGACCTGCTGGGCAGGGAGGGTGGCCAGTACTTC
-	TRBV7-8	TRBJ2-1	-	CASSFDTYRAVKTNEQFF	TGTGCCAGCAGCTTCGACACTTACAGGGCCGTAAAGACCAATGAGCAGTTCTTC
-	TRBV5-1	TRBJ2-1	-	CASRPRPPYNEQFF	TGCGCCAGCAGACCGCGTCCCCCCTACAATGAGCAGTTCTTC
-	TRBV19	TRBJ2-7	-	CASSPDSGSYEQYF	TGTGCCAGTAGTCCAGACTCGGGCTCCTACGAGCAGTACTTC
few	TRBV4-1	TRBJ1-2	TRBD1	CASSQGTGVNYGYTF	TGCGCCAGCAGCCAAGGGACAGGGGTTAACTATGGCTACACCTTC
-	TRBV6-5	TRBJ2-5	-	CASSLAASSSQYF	TGTGCCAGCAGTTTGGCGGCCTCCTCATCCCAGTACTTC
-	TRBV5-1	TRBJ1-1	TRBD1	CASSRDRVRGRSFF	TGCGCCAGCAGCCGGGACAGGGTTCGCGGCCGCTCTTTCTTT
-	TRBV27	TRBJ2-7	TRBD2	CASRKYGLAGGNEQYF	TGTGCCAGCAGGAAATATGGACTAGCGGGAGGAAACGAGCAGTACTTC
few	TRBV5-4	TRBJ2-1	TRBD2	CASSLGQRGASYNEQFF	TGTGCCAGCAGCTTGGGTCAGCGGGGGGCATCCTACAATGAGCAGTTCTTC
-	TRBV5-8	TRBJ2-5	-	CASSLGLWQETQYF	TGTGCCAGCAGCCTGGGACTGTGGCAAGAGACCCAGTACTTC
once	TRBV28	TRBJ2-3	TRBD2	CASSLAGGSTDTQYF	TGTGCCAGCAGTTTAGCGGGGGGGAGCACAGATACGCAGTATTTT
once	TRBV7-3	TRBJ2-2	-	CASGPGAPSTGELFF	TGTGCCAGCGGGCCAGGGGCGCCGAGCACCGGGGAGCTGTTTTTT
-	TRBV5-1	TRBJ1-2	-	CASSLNKVDGGADYGYTF	TGCGCCAGCAGCTTAAACAAAGTGGATGGGGGCGCCGACTATGGCTACACCTTC
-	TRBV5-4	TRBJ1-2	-	CAGNRDSHNYGYTF	TGTGCCGGAAACAGAGACAGTCATAACTATGGCTACACCTTC
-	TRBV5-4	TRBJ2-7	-	CASSLALASYEQYF	TGTGCCAGCAGCTTGGCCCTAGCGAGCTACGAGCAGTACTTC
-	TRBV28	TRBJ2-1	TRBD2	CASSEGLAGGRNEQFF	TGTGCCAGCAGTGAGGGACTAGCGGGAGGAAGGAATGAGCAGTTCTTC